This TCR beta chain was profiled in a study of cytomegalovirus exposure and HLA in healthy donors. Study context: Samples from HLA-typed donors yielded about 86 million unique TCRs in an early data release. The Caucasian-associated ancestry cluster contained approximately 81% of the approximately 410 genotyped donors.

As for this clone: As yet, its antigen is unknown.

PCR amplification relied on 60 Vbeta primers (plus 13 Jbeta primers). Generated by immunoSEQ multiplex PCR, the TCRdb table keeps only in-frame clones and is missing some. The table lists approximately 110,000 clones, less than 70% of them singletons. Findings and limits, study-wide: TCR beta sequences reportedly predicted the HLA-A and HLA-B alleles of most subjects accurately. A later analysis showed TCR association rates differing by HLA locus, peaking at DRB1 and lowest at HLA-C.

The receptor was derived from a woman aged 70-85 years in good health and CMV-seropositive. Sequenced sample: PBMCs.

The DNA for the CDR3 is TGTGCCAGTAGTACCCGGGACAGGAGCACTGAAGCTTTCTTT. Translated, it gives CASSTRDRSTEAFF. This sequence joins TRBV19 and TRBJ1-1; 8 positions match TRBD1. The CDR3 contains 14 residues. CDR1 LNHDA and CDR2 SQIVND come from the germline V gene (reference sequence). J gave up 4 bases and V 4 bases, and 5 bases lay outside the gene matches.